This section outlines one T cell receptor beta chain sequence together with its context. Method: immunoSEQ multiplex PCR; TCRdb's copy keeps in-frame clones and lacks some. The sample lists roughly 590,000 clones; around 95% were seen once. This record comes from a study of shared clonotypes between healthy human individuals. This CDR3 has 16 residues. The trim removed 0 bases at V and 4 bases at J, leaving 4 bases unmatched. Per the germline V gene, CDR1 is SGHRS and CDR2 is YFSETQ. It was CD45RO-negative cells, positively selected for CCR7, that made up naive CD8 cells, with terminally differentiated effector memory CD45RA+ cells excluded.

The V gene is TRBV5-1, the J gene TRBJ2-3, with TRBD2 identical over 11 bases. Sequences were obtained from naive CD8+ T cells sorted from blood. This TCR was recovered from a woman in her twenties or thirties in good health. This chain's CDR3 is CASSLEWGLAADTQYF. In nucleotides, the CDR3 is TGCGCCAGCAGCTTGGAATGGGGACTAGCGGCAGATACGCAGTATTTT.